The 4 T cell receptor beta chains in this list originate from one sample, sequenced in a study of T cells in Graves' hyperthyroidism and ophthalmopathy. RNA transcripts served as the template for amplifying TCR beta CDR3 regions. First-round RT-PCR of the TCR CDR3 relied on the HTBI primer set. TCRdb re-called the multiplex PCR reads through MiXCR, storing one row per CDR3 protein. This repertoire shows hundreds of thousands of distinct CDR3 sequences, approximately 16% found once; its top ten account for around 3.5%. Sequencing was performed on blood. These receptors were taken from a middle-aged woman with Graves' ophthalmopathy.

The genes are TRBV6-5 and TRBJ2-3; weak D call: TRBD2 (5 bases). Trimming left V 2 bases short and J 1 base short, with 10 bases between. The CDR3 runs 15 residues. CDR1 and CDR2 from the germline V gene are MNHEY and SVGAGI. The CDR3 sequence: CASSYVGGRTDTQYF. As DNA, the CDR3 is TGTGCCAGCAGTTACGTCGGCGGGCGCACAGATACGCAGTATTTT.

In its sample, this clonotype was seen a few times. V usage is TRBV20-1 and J usage is TRBJ2-3, with 8 bases lining up with TRBD2. CDR3 length: 15 amino acids. The germline V gene encodes CDR1 DFQATT and CDR2 SNEGSKA (reference sequence). The V and J ends lost 3 bases and 5 bases, in that order; junction bases with no gene match: 10. The CDR3 region is CSARGGGGRGDTQYF. CDR3 nucleotides: TGCAGTGCTAGGGGGGGCGGGGGGCGGGGAGATACGCAGTATTTT.

This sequence joins TRBV4-1 and TRBJ1-1; D perhaps matches TRBD1 (5 bases). CDR3 length equals 14 residues. Between the trimmed V and J ends, which lost 1 base and 4 bases, there was a span of 10 bases. Germline assignment: CDR1 MGHRA and CDR2 YSYEKL. CDR3 protein: CASSQGGTTTEAFF. The CDR3 DNA follows: TGCGCCAGCAGCCAAGGGGGGACCACCACTGAAGCTTTCTTT.

This clonotype was seen at least ten times. J is TRBJ2-5 and V is TRBV6-1; 9 nucleotides agree with TRBD1. Looked up from germline, CDR1 is MNHNS and CDR2 is SASEGT. Trimming removed 7 bases from V and 3 bases from J; junction bases left unmatched: 3. The CDR3 totals 13 residues. The CDR3 sequence is CASTRTGEETQYF. For the CDR3, the DNA is TGTGCCAGCACCCGGACAGGGGAAGAGACCCAGTACTTC.